A single sample is the source of the 29 T cell receptor beta chains below, sequenced in a study of shared T cell receptors in the human thymus. Clones were sequenced by immunoSEQ multiplex PCR, and TCRdb holds only the in-frame ones, with some missing. The sample holds 500,000 to 750,000 clones; around 87% are singletons and the top ten take 0.0095% to 0.011%. Separately, the same data were catalogued under a study of human thymus T cells.

Sequencing was performed on thymocytes. These receptors all stem from a boy younger than two with a congenital heart defect.

The V and J genes are TRBV4-1 and TRBJ2-7; 9 nucleotides match TRBD2. The V gene's germline CDR1 is MGHRA and CDR2 YSYEKL. The CDR3 runs 20 residues. The V and J ends lost 0 bases and 0 bases, in that order; junction bases with no gene match: 15. The CDR3 coding sequence is TGCGCCAGCAGCCAAGATCGTCCGATAAGAACTAGCGGGTTCTCCTACGAGCAGTACTTC. Residues: CASSQDRPIRTSGFSYEQYF.

Worth noting for this clone: Compared with germline, one end of the junction differs, possibly owing to a read error. The V call is TRBV7-2, the J call TRBJ2-5; 7 bases align to TRBD1. Looked up from germline, CDR1 is SGHTA and CDR2 is FQGNSA. The CDR3 contains 13 residues. The CDR3 protein is CASRLGGKETQYF. CDR3 bases: TGTGCCAGCAGGTTAGGGGGCAAAGAGACCCAGTACTTC.

The chain couples TRBV2 to TRBJ2-7; 10 bases map to TRBD1. Germline V CDR1 and CDR2: SNHLY, FYNNEI. The CDR3 has 15 residues. J was trimmed by 5 bases and V by 5 bases; bases with no gene match: 9. DNA for the CDR3: TGTGCCAGCAGTCGTTGTGGGACAGGGGTCCACGAGCAGTACTTC. Its translation: CASSRCGTGVHEQYF.

This chain joins TRBV6-5 and TRBJ2-2; perhaps TRBD2 as D (6 bases). There are 15 residues in the CDR3. Germline V gene sequence: CDR1 MNHEY, CDR2 SVGAGI. The V gene lost 6 bases and the J gene lost 6 bases, with 17 bases spanning the gap. CDR3 sequence (DNA): TGTGCCAGCAGCCTGGGGGGACGGGACGCCGGGGAGCTGTTTTTT. This sequence encodes CASSLGGRDAGELFF.

V usage is TRBV7-2 and J usage is TRBJ2-7; 10 bases line up with TRBD2. The junction had 13 bases not matched to a gene; V was cut back by 4 bases and J by 10 bases. This CDR3 contains 15 residues. Germline V CDR1 and CDR2: SGHTA, FQGNSA. The CDR3, as DNA: TGTGCCAGCAGCTCCAGCGGGAGGGCCTACAACTCTCAGTACTTC. It translates to CASSSSGRAYNSQYF.

The V gene is TRBV4-3, the J gene TRBJ2-7; 13 positions match TRBD2. V gave up 4 bases and J gave up 5 bases; unmatched junction bases: 8. The CDR3 is 16 residues long. The V gene's germline CDR1 is LGHNA and CDR2 YSLEER. This CDR3 is CASSPGTSGDVDEQYF. As DNA, the CDR3 is TGCGCCAGCAGCCCGGGGACTAGCGGGGACGTCGACGAGCAGTACTTC.

This clone was counted once. The rearrangement uses TRBV6-5 and TRBJ2-5, with a possible D match to TRBD2 (5 bases). V was cut by 7 bases and J by 2 bases, with 11 bases left in between. Germline CDR1 MNHEY, CDR2 SVGAGI. The CDR3 contains 13 residues. CDR3 in amino acids: CASKDRGQETQYF. Written as DNA, the CDR3 is TGTGCCAGCAAGGACCGCGGGCAAGAGACCCAGTACTTC.

J is TRBJ2-5 and V is TRBV14; possibly TRBD2 for D (6 bases). Germline-derived CDR1 and CDR2 are SGHDN and FVKESK. V lost 0 bases to trimming and J lost 7 bases, with 24 bases between them. The CDR3 is 18 amino acids. The CDR3 DNA follows: TGTGCCAGCAGCCAAGAAGGCGGACCGGGAGCCCCCCCCGGGACCCAGTACTTC. Translation gives CASSQEGGPGAPPGTQYF.

This clone came up once. The chain joins TRBV28 to TRBJ1-1; maybe TRBD1 (6 bases). Germline CDR1 and CDR2: MDHEN and SYDVKM. CDR3 length: 14 residues. V was cut by 5 bases and J by 3 bases, with 13 bases left in between. The CDR3 sequence: CASSPRGGDTEAFF. CDR3 nucleotides: TGTGCCAGCAGTCCTAGGGGGGGGGACACTGAAGCTTTCTTT.

This clone was seen just once. Other DNA sequences of this sample code for an identical CDR3. The chain uses TRBV5-1 and TRBJ1-2; 12 nucleotides agree with TRBD1. J was trimmed by 8 bases and V by 3 bases; bases with no gene match: 2. Germline V CDR1 and CDR2: SGHRS, YFSETQ. CDR3 size: 13 residues. CDR3 protein: CASSSGTGGGYTF. DNA of the CDR3: TGCGCCAGCAGCTCCGGGACAGGGGGCGGCTACACCTTC.

CDR3 coding DNA: TGTGCCAGCAGGGGTGACAGGGGACTAGCCCACGGAACGTACAATGAGCAGTTCTTC. Translated, it gives CASRGDRGLAHGTYNEQFF. The V and J genes are TRBV28 and TRBJ2-1, with D possibly matching TRBD2 (9 bases). This CDR3 comprises 19 residues. The V gene's germline CDR1 is MDHEN and CDR2 SYDVKM. Deletions cut 6 bases from V and 4 bases from J, with 28 bases between. The full variable domain, completed using reference TRBV28 and TRBJ2-1, is DVKVTQSSRYLVKRTGEKVFLECVQDMDHENMFWYRQDPGLGLRLIYFSYDVKMKEKGDIPEGYSVSREKKERFSLILESASTNQTSMYLCASRGDRGLAHGTYNEQFFGPGTRLTVL.

V is TRBV18 and J is TRBJ2-7; D is possibly TRBD2 (7 bases). Germline CDR1 reads KGHSH; CDR2 reads LQKENI. This CDR3 comprises 15 residues. V was shortened by 3 bases and J by 3 bases, with 15 bases between the two germline ends. CDR3 in amino acids: CASSPLPGEGYEQYF. CDR3 sequence (DNA): TGTGCCAGCTCACCTCTCCCAGGGGAGGGCTACGAGCAGTACTTC. Looking up the rest from reference TRBV18 and TRBJ2-7 gives the full variable domain: NAGVMQNPRHLVRRRGQEARLRCSPMKGHSHVYWYRQLPEEGLKFMVYLQKENIIDESGMPKERFSAEFPKEGPSILRIQQVVRGDSAAYFCASSPLPGEGYEQYFGPGTRLTVT.

Here the CDR3 reads CASSSRTSGKLYEQYF. DNA for the CDR3: TGTGCCAGCAGTTCCCGGACTAGCGGGAAACTCTACGAGCAGTACTTC. The chain has TRBV27 and TRBJ2-7, with TRBD2 identical over 12 bases. The CDR3 extends over 16 amino acids. The V gene end was trimmed by 4 bases and the J gene end by 3 bases; junction bases not matched to a gene: 7. Per the germline V gene, CDR1 is MNHEY and CDR2 is SMNVEV (reference sequence).

This chain uses TRBV6-1 with TRBJ2-5; 9 positions agree with TRBD2. This CDR3 is built from 17 residues. Per germline, CDR1 MNHNS and CDR2 SASEGT. The V gene end was trimmed by 4 bases and the J gene end by 2 bases; junction bases not matched to a gene: 11. The CDR3 sequence: CASSALAGLDGQETQYF. In DNA form, the CDR3 reads TGTGCCAGCAGTGCGCTAGCGGGGCTAGATGGGCAAGAGACCCAGTACTTC.

The chain has TRBV30 and TRBJ1-2; TRBD1 aligns across 8 bases. Losses at the gene ends were 3 bases for V and 4 bases for J; bases not matched to a gene: 7. Germline V lookup: CDR1 GTSNPN, CDR2 SVGIG (reference sequence). This CDR3 has 14 residues. This chain's CDR3 is CAWSGQGSSYGYTF. CDR3 sequence (DNA): TGTGCCTGGAGCGGACAGGGAAGTAGCTATGGCTACACCTTC.

The gene calls are TRBV5-6 and TRBJ1-1, with D possibly TRBD1 on 5 matching bases. The CDR3 contains 12 residues. CDR1 is SGHDT, CDR2 YYEEEE, per germline. V was shortened by 0 bases and J by 11 bases, with 11 bases between the two germline ends. The CDR3 region is CASSLGGRRAFF. Here the CDR3 DNA reads TGTGCCAGCAGCTTGGGGGGGAGGAGGGCTTTCTTT.

Only one count was recorded for this clone. J is TRBJ2-1 and V is TRBV28, with 10 bases that match TRBD2. The germline CDR1 and CDR2 sequences are MDHEN and SYDVKM. This CDR3 has 18 amino acids. Trimming cost V 6 bases and J 6 bases; bases outside gene matches: 17. CDR3 DNA: TGTGCCAGCAGCACTCACCCCCGAACTAGCGGGAAAGGCAATGAGCAGTTCTTC. Translated: CASSTHPRTSGKGNEQFF.

The chain uses TRBV9 and TRBJ2-1; possible D gene TRBD2, 5 bases. Germline lookup yields CDR1 SGDLS and CDR2 YYNGEE. The CDR3 has 14 residues. V was cut by 2 bases and J by 0 bases, with 6 bases left in between. CDR3 sequence reads: CASSVTSSYNEQFF. CDR3 nucleotide sequence: TGTGCCAGCAGCGTTACTAGCTCCTACAATGAGCAGTTCTTC.

This chain connects TRBV5-4 to TRBJ1-2; tentative D call: TRBD1 (5 bases). This CDR3 spans 14 amino acids. CDR1 is SGHNT, CDR2 YYREEE, per germline (reference sequence). The V end was cut by 4 bases, the J end by 6 bases, with 16 bases between. In DNA form, the CDR3 reads TGTGCCAGCAGCCCACGGCAGGGAAAGGATGGCTACACCTTC. Translating gives CASSPRQGKDGYTF.

This chain joins TRBV2 and TRBJ2-7, with 7 bases aligning to TRBD2. Looked up from germline, CDR1 is SNHLY and CDR2 is FYNNEI. The length of the CDR3 is 17 residues. Unmatched junction bases numbered 12, after V lost 1 base and J lost 3 bases. The CDR3 spells CASSEVGRGRVSYEQYF. The DNA of the CDR3 is TGTGCCAGCAGTGAAGTAGGGCGTGGGAGGGTAAGCTACGAGCAGTACTTC.

V gene TRBV29-1 combines with J gene TRBJ2-3; tentative D call: TRBD2 (6 bases). CDR1 and CDR2 from the germline V gene are SQVTM and ANQGSEA. V lost 5 bases, J lost 1 base, and 13 bases lay in between. The CDR3 is 14 residues long. CDR3 sequence reads: CSVLKGGGTDTQYF. The CDR3 coding sequence is TGCAGCGTTCTTAAGGGAGGAGGCACAGATACGCAGTATTTT.

The J gene is TRBJ1-2, the V gene TRBV7-8; D might be TRBD1 (6 bases). Germline V gene data show CDR1 as SGHVS and CDR2 as FQNEAQ. The length of the CDR3 is 16 residues. V lost 2 bases, J lost 4 bases, and 17 bases lay in between. The CDR3 region is CASSLRRDTRFYGYTF. Here the CDR3 DNA reads TGTGCCAGCAGCTTAAGAAGGGACACACGTTTCTATGGCTACACCTTC. Filled out from reference TRBV7-8 and TRBJ1-2, the complete variable domain reads GAGVSQSPRYKVAKRGQDVALRCDPISGHVSLFWYQQALGQGPEFLTYFQNEAQLDKSGLPSDRFFAERPEGSVSTLKIQRTQQEDSAVYLCASSLRRDTRFYGYTFGSGTRLTVV.

The V and J genes are TRBV2 and TRBJ2-7; maybe TRBD1 (6 bases). The CDR3 totals 13 residues. Germline CDR1 is SNHLY and CDR2 is FYNNEI. The V and J ends lost 4 bases and 3 bases respectively, with 10 bases between them. The CDR3 DNA follows: TGTGCCAGCAGTGTGACAGGCTACTACGAGCAGTACTTC. Translating gives CASSVTGYYEQYF.

The gene calls are TRBV7-9 and TRBJ1-2, with a tentative D call TRBD1 (5 bases). Germline-derived CDR1 and CDR2 are SEHNR and FQNEAQ (reference sequence). CDR3 length: 16 residues. With 5 bases removed from V and 0 bases from J, the gap between germline ends came to 16 bases. The CDR3 DNA reads TGTGCCAGCAGCCGCCAAAGGGGCAAAGCTAACTATGGCTACACCTTC. It encodes CASSRQRGKANYGYTF.

The genes are TRBV6-5 and TRBJ1-1; D may be TRBD1 (5 bases). Germline loops: CDR1 MNHEY, CDR2 SVGAGI. V was cut by 4 bases and J by 4 bases, with 19 bases left in between. The CDR3 consists of 16 residues. The DNA for the CDR3 is TGTGCCAGCAGTTGGCGGCCAACGGGGGGAGGCACTGAAGCTTTCTTT. It encodes CASSWRPTGGGTEAFF.

This chain links TRBV6-1 with TRBJ2-7, with 9 bases matching TRBD2. This CDR3 spans 16 amino acids. Unmatched junction bases numbered 10, after V lost 4 bases and J lost 3 bases. Germline V gene lookup returns CDR1 MNHNS and CDR2 SASEGT. CDR3 sequence: CASSGGPLAGFYEQYF. As DNA, the CDR3 is TGTGCCAGCAGTGGAGGCCCTCTAGCGGGGTTCTACGAGCAGTACTTC.

The chain combines TRBV29-1 with TRBJ2-1, with D possibly being TRBD2 (6 bases). The CDR3 totals 14 residues. V was trimmed by 7 bases and J by 2 bases, leaving 15 bases between them. Germline lookup yields CDR1 SQVTM and CDR2 ANQGSEA. The CDR3 region has the DNA TGCAGCGCCAAACGACCGGGAGCCTACAATGAGCAGTTCTTC. It translates to CSAKRPGAYNEQFF.

The chain uses TRBV4-3 and TRBJ2-7; 8 bases align to TRBD2. Germline values: CDR1 LGHNA, CDR2 YSLEER. The CDR3 extends over 16 amino acids. V lost 4 bases to trimming and J lost 6 bases; unmatched junction nucleotides: 14. CDR3 DNA: TGCGCCAGCAGCCCTTCTACTAGCGGCTCTAGGGGCGAGCAGTACTTC. The encoded protein is CASSPSTSGSRGEQYF.

This chain joins TRBV7-3 and TRBJ2-5, with TRBD2 matching 9 bases. The CDR3 consists of 15 residues. The germline CDR1 and CDR2 sequences are SGHTA and FQGTGA. Trimming at V came to 1 base and at J to 6 bases, leaving 6 bases not matched to a gene. The CDR3 DNA follows: TGTGCCAGCAGCTTAAGGGCTAGCGGGAAAAAGACCCAGTACTTC. It translates to CASSLRASGKKTQYF.